This TCR beta chain is from a study of CD8+CD57+ T cells in acquired aplastic anemia. Points from the study as a whole: Patients and controls had in common twenty-nine CD8+ CDR3 sequences.

In patients chosen for sequencing, flow cytometry had shown CD8+CD57+ cell expansion. For this clonotype: Its target is not known.

Profiles of TCR beta VDJ and CDR3 were generated from a genomic DNA template. In TCRdb, the reads were re-called with MiXCR into one record per CDR3 protein. The repertoire consists of some 120,000 distinct CDR3 sequences, with less than 50% occurring once and the leading ten covering over 2%. From germline, CDR1 is MNHEY and CDR2 SMNVEV (reference sequence). Losses at the gene ends were 2 bases for V and 4 bases for J; bases not matched to a gene: 1. The CDR3 has 14 residues. This TCR derives from a human donor with aplastic anemia. This chain links TRBV27 with TRBJ2-2; 7 positions match TRBD1. Sequenced sample: sorted CD4+, CD8+, or CD8+CD57+ T cells (not recorded which) from PBMCs. For the CDR3, the DNA is TGTGCCAGCAGTTTACGGGACAGCACCGGGGAGCTGTTTTTT. The encoded protein is CASSLRDSTGELFF.